The present T cell receptor (beta chain) was sequenced within a study of CD8 T cells in Susac syndrome. Across the whole study: Sequencing included Susac syndrome patients, roughly six of them with active disease and under ten in remission.

It was negative isolation that provided the CD8+ and CD4+ T cells, whereas TEMRA cells were enriched by FACS. With random hexamers, reverse transcription was performed on about 0.5 to 1 ug of RNA. Via MiXCR, TCRdb re-called the immunoSEQ multiplex PCR reads, giving one row per CDR3 protein. This repertoire shows 100,000 to 150,000 distinct CDR3 sequences, about 93% found once; its top ten account for approximately 0.22%. The V gene's germline CDR1 is LNHDA and CDR2 SQIVND (reference sequence). The CDR3 extends over 15 amino acids. V trimming: 6 bases; J trimming: 0 bases; junction bases outside the gene matches: 8.

The TCR comes from a human donor with Susac syndrome. The chain recombines TRBV19 with TRBJ2-7; 7 nucleotides align to TRBD1. Sequencing was carried out using CD8+ T cells from PBMCs. CDR3 DNA: TGTGCCAGTAGCTTCCGGGACAGCTTCTCCTACGAGCAGTACTTC. It specifies CASSFRDSFSYEQYF.